These 11 T cell receptor beta chains came from one sample sequenced in a study of blood T cell repertoires in COVID-19. TCRdb keeps only in-frame clones here, not all; method: immunoSEQ multiplex PCR. The sample yields about 370,000 clones, 75% to 90% seen once. Specimen: PBMCs or T cells enriched from blood (not recorded which). The receptors were sampled from a man aged 18 to 35 who had recovered from COVID-19.

The CDR3, as DNA: TGTGCCAGCAGTTACGCCGGACAGGGACGAGACGAGCAGTACTTC. Protein product: CASSYAGQGRDEQYF. The gene calls are TRBV6-5 and TRBJ2-7; TRBD1 matches at 8 bases. Per germline, CDR1 MNHEY and CDR2 SVGAGI. V was pared by 2 bases and J by 5 bases, with 8 bases of the junction left unmatched. This CDR3 contains 15 residues.

This chain connects TRBV5-4 to TRBJ2-7; 7 positions match TRBD1. Trimming took 4 bases from V and 3 from J; bases not matched to a gene: 7. Germline CDR1 is SGHNT and CDR2 is YYREEE (reference sequence). The CDR3 runs to 14 residues. The CDR3 loop reads CASSTRQGSYEQYF. Written as DNA, the CDR3 is TGTGCCAGCAGCACTCGACAGGGTAGCTACGAGCAGTACTTC.

This sequence joins TRBV4-1 and TRBJ2-1, with no clear D. The CDR3 is 12 amino acids. V lost 6 bases to trimming and J lost 7 bases, with 10 bases between them. The germline V gene has CDR1 MGHRA and CDR2 YSYEKL. CDR3 DNA: TGCGCCAGCAGTCCCCCGCGGAATGAGCAGTTCTTC. Encoded protein: CASSPPRNEQFF.

The chain is built from TRBV19 and TRBJ1-1; D uncertain. The CDR3 is 11 amino acids. The germline V gene encodes CDR1 LNHDA and CDR2 SQIVND (reference sequence). Trimming pared 6 bases from V and 3 bases from J, leaving 5 bases between. This CDR3 reads CASSYYTEAFF. CDR3 nucleotide sequence: TGTGCCAGTAGCTACTACACTGAAGCTTTCTTT.

The gene calls are TRBV3-1 (or the pseudogene TRBV3-2) and TRBJ1-1, with a weak D call TRBD1 (5 bases). In germline, CDR1 is LGHDT, CDR2 YNNKEL (reference sequence). The CDR3 runs to 14 residues. V was pared by 6 bases and J by 1 base, with 12 bases between. CDR3 loop: CASRPRGTNTEAFF. The DNA for the CDR3 is TGTGCCAGCAGACCACGCGGGACGAACACTGAAGCTTTCTTT.

The chain combines TRBV6-5 with TRBJ1-4; 7 bases match TRBD1. The CDR3 is 16 residues long. J was trimmed by 8 bases and V by 2 bases; bases with no gene match: 11. CDR1 MNHEY and CDR2 SVGAGI come from the germline V gene. The CDR3 is CASSYSNRARGEKLFF. CDR3 bases: TGTGCCAGCAGTTACAGCAACAGGGCCAGGGGGGAAAAACTGTTTTTT.

The chain has TRBV10-2 and TRBJ1-5, with 9 bases aligning to TRBD1. Germline CDR1 is WSHSY and CDR2 is SAAADI. J lost 4 bases, V lost 4 bases, and 2 bases had no gene match. The CDR3 has 14 amino acids. The CDR3 DNA reads as TGCGCCAGCAGTGTAGGGACAGGGAATCAGCCCCAGCATTTT. This gives the protein CASSVGTGNQPQHF.

This chain joins TRBV28 and TRBJ1-5, with D unclear. Trimming removed 7 bases from V and 5 bases from J, with 9 bases in between. This CDR3 region has 12 residues. In germline, CDR1 is MDHEN, CDR2 SYDVKM. This CDR3 reads CASTLLHQPQHF. For the CDR3, the DNA is TGTGCCAGCACCCTACTCCATCAGCCCCAGCATTTT.

The genes are TRBV6-5 and TRBJ1-5; a weak D match, TRBD1 (6 bases). CDR1 is MNHEY and CDR2 is SVGAGI in the germline V gene. The CDR3 is made up of 15 amino acids. The V end lost 7 bases, the J end lost 0 bases, and 13 bases lay between the germline ends. The CDR3 DNA is TGTGCCAGCAAAAACACAGGGTTTAGCAATCAGCCCCAGCATTTT. Translated, it gives CASKNTGFSNQPQHF.

This chain connects TRBV7-3 to TRBJ2-7; 12 nucleotides agree with TRBD2. The CDR3 is 15 residues long. Germline V gives CDR1 SGHTA, CDR2 FQGTGA. J lost 0 bases, V lost 3 bases, and 0 bases had no gene match. The CDR3 sequence: CASSLTSGGSYEQYF. Written as DNA, the CDR3 is TGTGCCAGCAGCTTGACTAGCGGGGGCTCCTACGAGCAGTACTTC.

The J gene is TRBJ2-7, the V gene TRBV5-6, with a tentative D call TRBD2 (5 bases). The germline V gene encodes CDR1 SGHDT and CDR2 YYEEEE. The CDR3 has 12 residues. V was shortened by 7 bases and J by 2 bases, with 10 bases between the two germline ends. DNA of the CDR3: TGTGCCAGCGGCGGGCGCCCCTACGAGCAGTACTTC. Translating gives CASGGRPYEQYF.